Given below is one T cell receptor beta chain in context. This entry comes from a study of blood T cell repertoires in COVID-19. Background on the study: T cells, B-cell-depleted T cells, or PBMCs supplied cDNA or gDNA.

Only in-frame clones appear in the TCRdb table, and some are missing; sequencing was by immunoSEQ multiplex PCR. The sample includes 150,000 to 200,000 clones, 86% of them seen just once. Per the germline V gene, CDR1 is SNHLY and CDR2 is FYNNEI. V lost 6 bases to trimming and J lost 3 bases; unmatched junction nucleotides: 6. The CDR3 is made up of 14 amino acids. The V gene is TRBV2, the J gene TRBJ1-2, with 8 bases that match TRBD1. The sample comprised peripheral blood. This TCR was recovered from a woman aged 25-40 years with active or convalescent COVID-19. The CDR3 nucleotides read TGTGCCAGCAGGGAGGGACAGGATTACTATGGCTACACCTTC. This translates into CASREGQDYYGYTF.